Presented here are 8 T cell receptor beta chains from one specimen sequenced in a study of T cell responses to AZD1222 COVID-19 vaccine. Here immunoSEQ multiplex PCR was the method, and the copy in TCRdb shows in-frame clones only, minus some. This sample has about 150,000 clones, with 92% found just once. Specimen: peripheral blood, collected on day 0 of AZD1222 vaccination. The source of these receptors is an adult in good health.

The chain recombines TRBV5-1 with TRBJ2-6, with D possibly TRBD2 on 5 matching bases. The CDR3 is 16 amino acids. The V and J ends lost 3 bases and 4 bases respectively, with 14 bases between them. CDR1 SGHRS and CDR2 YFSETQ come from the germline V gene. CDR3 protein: CASSSGILRGANVLTF. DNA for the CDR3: TGCGCCAGCAGCTCCGGGATCCTCCGCGGGGCCAACGTCCTGACTTTC.

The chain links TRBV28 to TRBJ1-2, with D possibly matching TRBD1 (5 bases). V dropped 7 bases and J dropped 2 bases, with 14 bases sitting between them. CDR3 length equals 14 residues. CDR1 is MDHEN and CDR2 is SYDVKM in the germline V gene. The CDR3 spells CASKERGGNYGYTF. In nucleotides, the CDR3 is TGTGCCAGCAAGGAGCGGGGCGGAAACTATGGCTACACCTTC.

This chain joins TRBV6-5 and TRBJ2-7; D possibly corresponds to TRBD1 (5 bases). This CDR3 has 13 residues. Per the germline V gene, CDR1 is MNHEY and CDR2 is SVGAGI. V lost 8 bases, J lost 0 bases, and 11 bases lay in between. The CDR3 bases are TGTGCCAGCCAGGGCCACAGCTCCTACGAGCAGTACTTC. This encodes CASQGHSSYEQYF.

CDR3 loop: CASSQGTGERPQHF. CDR3 bases: TGTGCCAGTAGTCAAGGGACAGGGGAAAGGCCCCAGCATTTT. The rearrangement joins TRBV19 to TRBJ1-5, with 10 bases fitting TRBD1. Germline-derived CDR1 and CDR2 are LNHDA and SQIVND (reference sequence). Germline trimming cut 5 bases from V and 9 bases from J; bases unmatched to any gene: 7. The CDR3 contains 14 residues.

The CDR3 sequence: CAISPGQGTSPLHF. Written as DNA, the CDR3 is TGTGCCATCAGCCCGGGACAGGGGACTTCACCCCTCCACTTT. This chain links TRBV10-3 with TRBJ1-6; 10 bases line up with TRBD1. V lost 6 bases to trimming and J lost 9 bases; unmatched junction nucleotides: 5. Germline loops: CDR1 ENHRY, CDR2 SYGVKD. The CDR3 sequence is 14 residues long.

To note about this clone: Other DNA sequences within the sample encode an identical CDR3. The CDR3 nucleotides read TGTGCCAGTAGTATTCAGGGGGTAGAGAACACTGAAGCTTTCTTT. The encoded protein is CASSIQGVENTEAFF. This chain links TRBV19 with TRBJ1-1, with 7 bases lining up with TRBD1. The germline gives CDR1 LNHDA, CDR2 SQIVND (reference sequence). V was pared by 3 bases and J by 1 base, with 5 bases of the junction left unmatched. This CDR3 contains 15 residues.

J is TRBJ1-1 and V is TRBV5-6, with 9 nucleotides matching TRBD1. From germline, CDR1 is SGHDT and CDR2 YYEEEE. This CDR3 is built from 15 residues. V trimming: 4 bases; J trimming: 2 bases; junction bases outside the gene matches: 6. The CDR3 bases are TGTGCCAGCAGCCCGTGGGACAGGGACAACACTGAAGCTTTCTTT. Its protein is CASSPWDRDNTEAFF.

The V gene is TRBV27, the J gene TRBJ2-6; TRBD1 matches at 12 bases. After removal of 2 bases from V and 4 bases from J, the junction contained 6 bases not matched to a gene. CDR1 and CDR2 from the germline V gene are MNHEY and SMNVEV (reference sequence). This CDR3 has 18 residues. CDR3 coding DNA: TGTGCCAGCAGTTTAGGGACAGGGGGCGCGGCAGGGGCCAACGTCCTGACTTTC. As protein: CASSLGTGGAAGANVLTF.